This is a list of T cell receptor beta chains from one sample in a study of CD8+ T cells in alopecia areata. TCRdb's copy holds only in-frame clones and misses some; the assay was immunoSEQ multiplex PCR. Among 110,000 or so clones, around three fifths were seen once, and the ten largest hold about 3.7%. The sequencing here drew on CD4+ T cells sorted from blood, taken at week 24, from a patient treated with tofacitinib. These TCRs come from a human donor with alopecia areata. Both conserved end residues are part of each CDR3. D genes are given only for firm matches. Clone size is given for some rows only: seen once, a few or many times, or a class if the clone is expanded.

TRBV29-1	TRBJ2-5	.	few	TGCAGCGCAGAAGTTAGCGGCCAAGAGACCCAGTACTTC	CSAEVSGQETQYF
TRBV7-9	TRBJ2-1	.	.	TGTGCCAGCAGCCCACCGAATGAGCAGTTCTTC	CASSPPNEQFF
TRBV5-6	TRBJ1-2	.	.	TGTGCCAGCAGCTTGTCGATAGGGGCACGGGACGGCTACACCTTC	CASSLSIGARDGYTF
TRBV11-2	TRBJ1-2	TRBD1	.	TGTGCCAGCAGCTTAACGGACAGGGGGCCGGCTAACTATGGCTACACCTTC	CASSLTDRGPANYGYTF
TRBV2	TRBJ1-2	.	few	TGTGCCAGCAGTGAGGCGGGTGGCTACACCTTC	CASSEAGGYTF
TRBV2	TRBJ2-2	.	.	TGTGCCAGCAGTCCGGGAATGAACACCGGGGAGCTGTTTTTT	CASSPGMNTGELFF
TRBV30	TRBJ2-4	.	.	TGTGCCTGGAGTGTACACGGGGACATTCAGTACTTC	CAWSVHGDIQYF
TRBV4-1	TRBJ1-2	.	.	TGCGCCAGCAGCCAAGGGGCCTCTTCTTATGGCTACACCTTC	CASSQGASSYGYTF
TRBV4-2	TRBJ2-1	TRBD2	.	TGTGCCAGCACGCAAGGTGGAGCGGGGGGGCGGGAGCAGTTCTTC	CASTQGGAGGREQFF
TRBV20-1	TRBJ1-1	.	.	TGCAGTGCTAGAGAGGAAGTAGCTTTCTTT	CSAREEVAFF
TRBV4-1	TRBJ2-2	TRBD1	few	TGCGCCAGCAGCCAGGGACAGGGGTTGAACACTAGGGAGCTGTTTTTT	CASSQGQGLNTRELFF
TRBV30	TRBJ2-2	TRBD2	few	TGTGCCTTCAGCGGGGGGAACACCGGGGAGCTGTTTTTT	CAFSGGNTGELFF
TRBV5-6	TRBJ2-7	.	.	TGTGCCAGCAGCCTTGGACAGACCCGAGGGGAGCAGTACTTC	CASSLGQTRGEQYF
TRBV25-1	TRBJ2-5	TRBD1	.	TGTGCCAGCAGCAGGACAGGGGGAATGACCCAGTACTTC	CASSRTGGMTQYF
TRBV7-8	TRBJ2-5	.	.	TGTGCCACCTGCGACCCCGAAGAGACCCAGTACTTC	CATCDPEETQYF
TRBV23-1	TRBJ1-6	TRBD1	many	TGCGCCAGCAGTCCCTTGGACAGGGAGGTTCCCCTCCACTTT	CASSPLDREVPLHF
TRBV5-4	TRBJ1-2	.	few	TGTGCCAGCAGCTTGTGGAGCACGCTCTATGGCTACACCTTC	CASSLWSTLYGYTF
TRBV4-1	TRBJ1-1	.	.	TGCGCCAGCAGCCAAGACCGGAATGAAGCTTTCTTT	CASSQDRNEAFF